This TCR beta chain came from a study of blood T cell repertoires in COVID-19. Study-wide background: Acute-phase and convalescent COVID-19 samples originated in the United States, Italy and Spain. T cells, B-cell-depleted T cells, or PBMCs supplied cDNA or gDNA.

The germline V gene has CDR1 LNHDA and CDR2 SQIVND (reference sequence). CDR3 length: 16 residues. V was pared by 3 bases and J by 2 bases, with 6 bases of the junction left unmatched. Authors' analysis steps: How many nucleated cells were present was estimated from reference gene primer amplification. Clones were sequenced by immunoSEQ multiplex PCR, and TCRdb holds only the in-frame ones, with some missing. V, J and clone size are taken as reported in that table, and D and trimming were inferred from the DNA itself. The data hold hundreds of thousands of clones, with 70% to 90% observed a single time.

The chain links TRBV19 to TRBJ2-1; 8 bases are a match to TRBD2. The source material was peripheral blood. The TCR sequence derives from an older man with acute or convalescent COVID-19. The CDR3 DNA sequence: TGTGCCAGTAGTATTCAAACTAGCGGCGCCTACAATGAGCAGTTCTTC. Protein: CASSIQTSGAYNEQFF.